This paragraph reports one TCR beta chain. The antigen is not known. With template switching, a universal primer site was added, and the cDNA carried unique molecular identifiers. One entry per CDR3 protein results from TCRdb running MiXCR on the 5' RACE reads. The table includes under 300,000 distinct CDR3 sequences, about 8% detected once. This CDR3 is built from 14 residues. Germline assignment: CDR1 MNHEY and CDR2 SMNVEV (reference sequence). V was pared by 3 bases and J by 3 bases, with 12 bases between. This record comes from a study of identical twins. Whole-study findings and limits: Twin pairs' shared out-of-frame alpha sequences were enriched in low generation probability.

These data also formed part of another study, on yellow fever vaccine responses in identical twins. As reported in that work: Twins reportedly appeared to share part of their vaccine T cell response while keeping part individual.

Input material: CD8+ T cells sorted from blood. The rearrangement uses TRBV27 and TRBJ2-7, with D unresolved. The sequence came from a woman in her late teens or twenties in good health. CDR3 nucleotide sequence: TGTGCCAGCAGTTTTGTAGGGCCAAGCTACGAGCAGTACTTC. Amino acid sequence: CASSFVGPSYEQYF.